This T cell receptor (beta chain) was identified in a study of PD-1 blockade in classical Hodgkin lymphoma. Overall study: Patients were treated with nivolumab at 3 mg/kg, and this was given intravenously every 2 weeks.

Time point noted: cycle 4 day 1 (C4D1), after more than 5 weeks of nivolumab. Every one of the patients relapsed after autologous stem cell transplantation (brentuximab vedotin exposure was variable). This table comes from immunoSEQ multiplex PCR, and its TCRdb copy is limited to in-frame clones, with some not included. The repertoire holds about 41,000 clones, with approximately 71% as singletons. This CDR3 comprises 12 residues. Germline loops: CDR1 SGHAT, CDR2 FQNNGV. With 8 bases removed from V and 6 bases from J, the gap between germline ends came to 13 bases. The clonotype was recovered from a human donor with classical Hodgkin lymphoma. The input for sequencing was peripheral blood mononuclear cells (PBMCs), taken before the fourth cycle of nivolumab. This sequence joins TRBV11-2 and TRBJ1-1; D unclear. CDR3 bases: TGTGCCAGCCACGGAAGGGCGGCTGAAGCTTTCTTT. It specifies CASHGRAAEAFF.